One and the same sample provided the 9 T cell receptor beta chains below, sequenced in a study of OX40 agonist ivuxolimab in advanced cancers. The library was generated by the immunoSEQ multiplex PCR assay. This is the immuneACCESS table as TCRdb keeps it, with only in-frame sequences that have V and J called. A part of the clones is gone; compared with another copy, unresolved V genes explain less than half, and the rest is unexplained. This sample has about 54,000 clones in its table, and approximately 90% of those were observed once. The top ten clones comprise roughly 13% of the sample. Source: CD4+ or CD8+ T cells sorted from blood, taken in a trial of the OX40 agonist ivuxolimab. The origin of the receptors is an adult with an advanced solid tumor such as melanoma, head and neck, liver or kidney cancer.

This clone was recorded only once. This chain connects TRBV29-1 to TRBJ2-5; tentatively, D is TRBD1 or TRBD2 (5 bases each). The J call may not be correct, given that the DNA end is closer to TRBJ2-7. Germline lookup yields CDR1 SQVTM and CDR2 ANQGSEA. This CDR3 has 16 residues. This CDR3 reads CSVEDRSSGSSYEQYF. The CDR3 DNA sequence: TGCAGCGTTGAAGATCGAAGTTCAGGGAGCTCCTACGAGCAGTACTTC.

In this sample, this clone turned up once. This chain links TRBV4-2 with TRBJ2-7; 7 positions agree with TRBD1. Per the germline V gene, CDR1 is LGHNA and CDR2 is YNFKEQ. CDR3 length: 18 residues. V lost 0 bases and J lost 3; bases outside the gene matches: 14. The CDR3 region is CASSQELNTGALSYEQYF. CDR3 nucleotide sequence: TGTGCCAGCAGCCAAGAACTCAACACAGGGGCCTTAAGCTACGAGCAGTACTTC.

The rearrangement uses TRBV5-1 and TRBJ2-7; 13 nucleotides line up with TRBD2. CDR3 size: 13 residues. Looked up from germline, CDR1 is SGHRS and CDR2 is YFSETQ. The V segment lost 6 bases and the J segment 6 bases; nucleotides outside the gene matches: 3. The CDR3 region is CASTGTSGTEQYF. For the CDR3, the DNA is TGCGCCAGCACCGGGACTAGCGGGACCGAGCAGTACTTC.

This chain connects TRBV2 to TRBJ1-1; a possible D gene is TRBD1 (6 bases). Germline-derived CDR1 and CDR2 are SNHLY and FYNNEI. V shed 9 bases and J shed 0 bases, with 11 bases lying between them. The CDR3 sequence is 13 residues long. The CDR3 coding sequence is TGTGCCAGTCAAAAGGGGGTGAACACTGAAGCTTTCTTT. It specifies CASQKGVNTEAFF.

The chain recombines TRBV30 with TRBJ1-5; 7 bases fit TRBD1. Germline V gives CDR1 GTSNPN, CDR2 SVGIG (reference sequence). V was clipped by 2 bases and J by 6 bases; unmatched bases: 13. The CDR3 is 16 amino acids. CDR3 nucleotide sequence: TGTGCCTGGAGTCTCAGAGGAGGGGACAGCGTTCAGCCCCAGCATTTT. Translated, it gives CAWSLRGGDSVQPQHF. The whole variable domain, remainder taken from reference TRBV30 and TRBJ1-5, is SQTIHQWPATLVQPVGSPLSLECTVEGTSNPNLYWYRQAAGRGLQLLFYSVGIGQISSEVPQNLSASRPQDRQFILSSKKLLLSDSGFYLCAWSLRGGDSVQPQHFGDGTRLSIL.

The sample holds a few counts of this clone. J is TRBJ2-3 and V is TRBV7-9, with D possibly matching TRBD2 (7 bases). Germline CDR1 is SEHNR and CDR2 is FQNEAQ (reference sequence). This CDR3 spans 16 amino acids. Trimming left V 5 bases short and J 3 bases short, with 18 bases between. The CDR3 loop is CASSLGEGEGTDTQYF. Written as DNA, the CDR3 is TGTGCCAGCAGCCTGGGTGAGGGGGAGGGGACAGATACGCAGTATTTT.

V is TRBV9 and J is TRBJ2-2, with D maybe TRBD2 (5 bases). Germline loops: CDR1 SGDLS, CDR2 YYNGEE. The CDR3 covers 14 residues. The V end lost 5 bases, the J end lost 0 bases, and 8 bases lay between the germline ends. CDR3 amino acids: CASRDYTNTGELFF. CDR3 DNA sequence: TGTGCCAGCAGAGACTATACGAACACCGGGGAGCTGTTTTTT.

The chain recombines TRBV7-9 with TRBJ1-5; 7 nucleotides line up with TRBD1. The ends lost 7 bases at V and 4 bases at J; junction bases unmatched: 1. The CDR3 is 12 residues long. Germline V gene sequence: CDR1 SEHNR, CDR2 FQNEAQ (reference sequence). The CDR3 DNA sequence: TGTGCCAGCAACAGGGGAAATCAGCCCCAGCATTTT. Residues: CASNRGNQPQHF.

V gene TRBV4-2 combines with J gene TRBJ2-7; perhaps TRBD2 as D (5 bases). In germline, CDR1 is LGHNA, CDR2 YNFKEQ. The CDR3 is made up of 14 amino acids. Deletions cut 4 bases from V and 4 bases from J, with 14 bases between. Here the CDR3 DNA reads TGTGCCAGCAGCCCGACGGACTTCCCTTACGAGCAGTACTTC. This gives the protein CASSPTDFPYEQYF.